The 14 T cell receptor beta chains listed next were all sequenced from one sample in a study of regulatory T cells in long-lasting Graves disease. The time point: newly diagnosed GD, antithyroid drugs for less than 3 months. From RNA extracted from PBMCs, the TCR library was made. CDR3-region Arm-PCR and iRepertoire HTBI primers produced the TCR beta libraries. TCRdb independently ran MiXCR on the multiplex PCR reads; one entry per CDR3 protein. The sample contains approximately 490,000 distinct CDR3 sequences, roughly 17% of which appear only once. This sample also belongs to another study, concerning T cells in Graves' hyperthyroidism and ophthalmopathy.

Specimen: peripheral blood mononuclear cells (PBMCs), collected at new diagnosis, from a patient treated with antithyroid drugs. The receptors shown here come from a man aged 35-49 years with Graves disease.

This clonotype was observed many times. V is TRBV2 and J is TRBJ2-1, with 7 bases identical to TRBD2. V lost 7 bases, J lost 7 bases, and 7 bases stayed unmatched. CDR3 size: 13 residues. Germline V lookup: CDR1 SNHLY, CDR2 FYNNEI. The CDR3 DNA reads TGTGCCAGCAACAGCGGGATAGGTAATGAGCAGTTCTTC. Its protein is CASNSGIGNEQFF.

CDR3 in DNA: TGTGCCAGCAGTGAAGGTCCGCTGCGGACCAACAATGAGCAGTTCTTC. Protein sequence: CASSEGPLRTNNEQFF. The genes are TRBV2 and TRBJ2-1; D gene ambiguous. Germline V gene data show CDR1 as SNHLY and CDR2 as FYNNEI. Deletions cut 1 base from V and 5 bases from J, with 15 bases between. The CDR3 runs 16 residues.

This clonotype was detected ten times or more. J is TRBJ2-1 and V is TRBV12-3 or TRBV12-4; D perhaps matches TRBD2 (7 bases). V lost 6 bases, J lost 6 bases, and 15 bases lay in between. The CDR3 is made up of 14 amino acids. The CDR3 here is CASRLEGGVNEQFF. In nucleotides, the CDR3 is TGTGCCAGCAGACTGGAGGGGGGGGTCAATGAGCAGTTCTTC.

This clonotype appeared a few times. The J gene is TRBJ2-1, the V gene TRBV20-1, with 10 bases fitting TRBD2. CDR1 is DFQATT and CDR2 is SNEGSKA in the germline V gene (reference sequence). With 4 bases clipped from V and 0 bases from J, the junction kept 0 bases outside the gene matches. The CDR3 length is 14 residues. The CDR3 nucleotides read TGCAGTGCTACTAGCGGGAGCTCCTACAATGAGCAGTTCTTC. This sequence encodes CSATSGSSYNEQFF.

The V call is TRBV5-6, the J call TRBJ2-7; D not certain. Trimming took 2 bases from V and 2 from J, leaving 11 bases between them. This CDR3 spans 14 amino acids. Germline loops: CDR1 SGHDT, CDR2 YYEEEE. CDR3 nucleotide sequence: TGTGCCAGCAGCTTCTGGAACTCTCCCTACGAGCAGTACTTC. This encodes CASSFWNSPYEQYF.

This clonotype showed up just a few times. The chain joins TRBV6-1 to TRBJ1-3; possibly TRBD1 for D (5 bases). V shed 7 bases and J shed 4 bases, with 8 bases lying between them. The CDR3 loop spans 12 amino acids. From germline, CDR1 is MNHNS and CDR2 SASEGT. The CDR3 DNA reads TGTGCCAGCACCAGGGAAGGAAACACCATATATTTT. This translates into CASTREGNTIYF.

Concerning this clonotype: An end of the junction does not agree with germline; a read error may underlie this. The chain combines TRBV19 with TRBJ2-3; no clear D gene. Germline CDR1 is LNHDA and CDR2 is SQIVND (reference sequence). This CDR3 region has 13 residues. CDR3 DNA sequence: TGTGCCTGTAGTATCGTCGCCACAGATACGCAGTATTTT. Its translation is CACSIVATDTQYF.

In its sample, this clonotype was seen many times. The chain couples TRBV3-1 to TRBJ2-5; tentatively, D is TRBD2 (5 bases). The germline V gene has CDR1 LGHDT and CDR2 YNNKEL (reference sequence). This CDR3 is 16 amino acids long. The V gene lost 1 base and the J gene lost 5 bases, with 17 bases spanning the gap. The DNA for the CDR3 is TGTGCCAGCAGCCAAGCAGGACCCTCTGGGAGCGAGACCCAGTACTTC. Amino acids: CASSQAGPSGSETQYF.

This clonotype has just a few counts. The chain recombines TRBV2 with TRBJ1-5; tentatively, D is TRBD1 (5 bases). The CDR3 covers 16 residues. Trimming cost V 7 bases and J 2 bases, with 18 bases left between them. Germline V gene lookup returns CDR1 SNHLY and CDR2 FYNNEI. CDR3 nucleotide sequence: TGTGCCAGCACCACCGCGGGGGGATTTGGCAATCAGCCCCAGCATTTT. This codes for CASTTAGGFGNQPQHF.

There are a few counts of this clonotype. This chain connects TRBV7-9 to TRBJ2-5, with a tentative D call TRBD2 (7 bases). The V gene lost 8 bases and the J gene lost 3 bases, with 10 bases spanning the gap. Germline values: CDR1 SEHNR, CDR2 FQNEAQ (reference sequence). The CDR3 covers 12 residues. The CDR3: CASGGGEETQYF. CDR3 DNA sequence: TGTGCCAGCGGAGGGGGGGAAGAGACCCAGTACTTC. Supplemented by reference TRBV7-9 and TRBJ2-5, the full variable domain reads DTGVSQNPRHKITKRGQNVTFRCDPISEHNRLYWYRQTLGQGPEFLTYFQNEAQLEKSRLLSDRFSAERPKGSFSTLEIQRTEQGDSAMYLCASGGGEETQYFGPGTRLLVL.

Ten or more counts support this clonotype. The rearrangement joins TRBV7-2 to TRBJ2-1; D not resolved. V lost 2 bases and J lost 6, with 17 bases in between. Germline V gives CDR1 SGHTA, CDR2 FQGNSA. This CDR3 comprises 16 residues. The chain's CDR3 is CASSLIGSKPANEQFF. The CDR3 DNA reads as TGTGCCAGCAGCTTAATAGGGTCCAAACCCGCCAATGAGCAGTTCTTC.

This chain uses TRBV12-3 or TRBV12-4 with TRBJ2-7; D uncertain. This CDR3 contains 14 residues. Trimming shortened V by 2 bases and J by 3 bases, and 11 bases separated the two germline ends. CDR3 protein: CASSLRATNYEQYF. The CDR3 DNA reads TGTGCCAGCAGTTTAAGGGCCACTAACTACGAGCAGTACTTC.

Ten or more counts support this clonotype. The gene calls are TRBV5-1 and TRBJ1-5, with 9 bases identical to TRBD1. Germline-derived CDR1 and CDR2 are SGHRS and YFSETQ. The V and J ends lost 4 bases and 4 bases, in that order; junction bases with no gene match: 6. The length of the CDR3 is 15 residues. The CDR3 DNA reads TGCGCCAGCAGCCTCGGGACAGGGTTGAATCAGCCCCAGCATTTT. Amino acids: CASSLGTGLNQPQHF.

This clonotype was picked up a small number of times. The chain employs TRBV20-1 and TRBJ2-7; D may be TRBD2 (5 bases). There are 17 residues in the CDR3. V dropped 5 bases and J dropped 4 bases, with 27 bases sitting between them. CDR1 and CDR2 from the germline V gene are DFQATT and SNEGSKA (reference sequence). The chain's CDR3 is CSASPWGSGLDAYEQYF. Here the CDR3 DNA reads TGCAGTGCTTCCCCCTGGGGTTCGGGGTTAGACGCGTACGAGCAGTACTTC.